This T cell receptor (beta chain) was recovered during a study of shared clonotypes between healthy human individuals. Whole-study context: Each donor contributed plates that comprised three CD4 naive, three CD4 memory, two CD8 naive and one CD8 memory.

This clone is a singleton in its sample. The antigen is undetermined. The naive CD8 population came from CD45RO-negative cells selected for CCR7, without terminally differentiated effector memory CD45RA+ cells. Notes on the study in general: Incomplete sequencing of sorted subsets was indicated by rarefaction despite large depth.

Profiled with immunoSEQ multiplex PCR; TCRdb holds only in-frame clones, not every one. The table has around 2,000,000 clones, approximately 94% seen once. The CDR3 runs 17 residues. With V trimmed by 0 bases and J by 1 base, 5 bases remained unmatched. Germline V gene data show CDR1 as SGHAT and CDR2 as FQNNGV. The origin of this receptor is a man between 18 and 35 years old in good health. Some clones in this sample may be carry-over from other donors' samples. This chain links TRBV11-2 with TRBJ2-2, with 7 bases aligning to TRBD2. Sequencing was done on a sample of naive CD8+ T cells from PBMCs. CDR3 amino acids: CASSLEWLAVNTGELFF. CDR3 DNA: TGTGCCAGCAGCTTAGAGTGGCTAGCGGTGAACACCGGGGAGCTGTTTTTT.